This T cell receptor beta chain was sequenced during a study of T-cell memory formation after mild COVID-19. Study results and caveats: That cross-reactive memory joined was suggested by some responding clones appearing in pre-infection memory. Day 15 to 85 contracting clones showed balanced CD4/CD8; later expanders leaned CD4+.

The CDR3 covers 15 residues. CDR1 and CDR2 from the germline V gene are MNHNS and SASEGT. V trimming: 2 bases; J trimming: 7 bases; junction bases outside the gene matches: 10. cDNA libraries for TCR alpha and TCR beta, carrying sample barcodes and UMIs, came from 5'RACE with constant-segment primers. MiXCR, run by TCRdb on the 5' RACE reads, gives a single entry per CDR3 protein. The sample yields approximately 490,000 distinct CDR3 sequences, approximately 20% seen once. As for this clonotype: The antigen remains undetermined.

The sequencing input was PBMCs or a T cell subset sorted from them (not recorded which). This clonotype was sampled from an adult woman who had mild COVID-19 (a few samples of this study predate the infection). Cell type and time point are not known. This chain links TRBV6-1 with TRBJ1-1, with TRBD1 identical over 7 bases. CDR3 region: CASSEREGTVYEAFF. In nucleotides, the CDR3 is TGTGCCAGCAGTGAACGGGAAGGGACAGTGTATGAAGCTTTCTTT.